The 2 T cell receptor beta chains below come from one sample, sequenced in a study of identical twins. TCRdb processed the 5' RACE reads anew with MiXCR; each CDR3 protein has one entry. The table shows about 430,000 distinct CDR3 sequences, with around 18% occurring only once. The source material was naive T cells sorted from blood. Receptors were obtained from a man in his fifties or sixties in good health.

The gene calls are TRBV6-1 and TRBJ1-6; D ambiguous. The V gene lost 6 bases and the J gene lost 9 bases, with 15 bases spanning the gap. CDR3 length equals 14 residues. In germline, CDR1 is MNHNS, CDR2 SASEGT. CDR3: CASSPGLRSSPLHF. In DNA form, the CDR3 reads TGTGCCAGCAGCCCTGGCCTCCGTTCTTCACCCCTCCACTTT.

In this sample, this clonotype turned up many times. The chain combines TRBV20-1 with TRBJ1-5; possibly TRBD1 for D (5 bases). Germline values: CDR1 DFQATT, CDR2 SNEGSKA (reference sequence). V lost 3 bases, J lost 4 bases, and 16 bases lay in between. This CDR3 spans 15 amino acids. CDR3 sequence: CSARARDGENQPQHF. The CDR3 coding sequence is TGCAGTGCTAGGGCCCGGGACGGGGAGAATCAGCCCCAGCATTTT.